This TCR beta chain originates from a study of blood T cells in healthy people across ages. A J-beta primer mix and a sample-barcoded 5' primer were used in a second PCR of roughly 7 to 12 cycles. One entry per CDR3 protein results from TCRdb running MiXCR on the 5' RACE reads. The sample includes about 670,000 distinct CDR3 sequences, approximately 40% of them seen just once. In regard to this clonotype: Antigen unknown.

From germline, CDR1 is ENHRY and CDR2 SYGVKD. Deletions cut 2 bases from V and 10 bases from J, with 15 bases between. This CDR3 is built from 15 residues. Findings of the study overall: Naive CD4+ cells and diversity were both higher in long-lived donors than in aged donors.

This rearrangement joins TRBV10-3 to TRBJ1-6; D ambiguous. The sample taken for sequencing was blood. This TCR came from a man older than 75 in good health. In DNA form, the CDR3 reads TGTGCCATCAGTGAGCCGGGTATAGCCTCCTCACCCCTCCACTTT. It translates to CAISEPGIASSPLHF.